Following are 14 T cell receptor beta chains from one sample sequenced in a study of blood T cells in healthy people across ages. Together with a sample-barcoded 5' primer, a J-beta primer mix was included in a second PCR lasting about 6 to 12 cycles. TCRdb independently ran MiXCR on the 5' RACE reads; one entry per CDR3 protein. This table has fewer than 1.5 million distinct CDR3 sequences, 40% to 50% appearing once. The sample was blood. Receptors originate from a woman between 18 and 30 years old in good health.

The chain joins TRBV7-9 to TRBJ1-2; D is undetermined. Trimming pared 4 bases from V and 2 bases from J, leaving 11 bases between. The length of the CDR3 is 14 residues. Germline V gene data show CDR1 as SEHNR and CDR2 as FQNEAQ (reference sequence). For the CDR3, the DNA is TGTGCCAGCAGCTCCCCCTCGGAAAACTATGGCTACACCTTC. It yields the protein CASSSPSENYGYTF.

This chain links TRBV5-1 with TRBJ2-7; maybe TRBD1 (6 bases). Germline V gene sequence: CDR1 SGHRS, CDR2 YFSETQ. There are 15 residues in the CDR3. V gave up 5 bases and J gave up 3 bases, with 18 bases separating them. The chain's CDR3 is CASSLTLGARYEQYF. DNA for the CDR3: TGCGCCAGCAGTTTAACTTTGGGGGCGCGCTACGAGCAGTACTTC. The full variable domain, with the rest looked up from reference TRBV5-1 and TRBJ2-7, is KAGVTQTPRYLIKTRGQQVTLSCSPISGHRSVSWYQQTPGQGLQFLFEYFSETQRNKGNFPGRFSGRQFSNSRSEMNVSTLELGDSALYLCASSLTLGARYEQYFGPGTRLTVT.

This clonotype was counted between two and nine times. The rearrangement links TRBV10-3 to TRBJ2-5; D is uncertain. Deletions cut 6 bases from V and 5 bases from J, with 16 bases between. The CDR3 sequence is 14 residues long. The germline V gene encodes CDR1 ENHRY and CDR2 SYGVKD. CDR3 in amino acids: CAISRPPREETQYF. In DNA form, the CDR3 reads TGTGCCATCAGCCGACCGCCCCGAGAGGAGACCCAGTACTTC.

The V and J genes are TRBV3-1 and TRBJ1-3; possible D gene TRBD1, 5 bases. The CDR3 contains 14 residues. The germline V and J ends were trimmed by 4 bases and 8 bases, with 15 bases remaining between them. The germline V gene has CDR1 LGHDT and CDR2 YNNKEL (reference sequence). CDR3 region: CASSRALGPDTIYF. CDR3 nucleotides: TGTGCCAGCAGCCGTGCCCTGGGGCCGGACACCATATATTTT.

There are a few counts of this clonotype. CDR3 in DNA: TGTGCCAGCAGCTTTACCGTTAGCTCCTACGAGCAGTACTTC. Translation gives CASSFTVSSYEQYF. This chain uses TRBV7-8 with TRBJ2-7; no clear D gene. Germline V gives CDR1 SGHVS, CDR2 FQNEAQ. The CDR3 length is 14 residues. V was pared by 3 bases and J by 0 bases, with 9 bases between.

The J gene is TRBJ1-5, the V gene TRBV20-1; possibly TRBD1 for D (5 bases). The germline gives CDR1 DFQATT, CDR2 SNEGSKA (reference sequence). Trimming cost V 6 bases and J 0 bases, with 21 bases left between them. The CDR3 length is 17 residues. The CDR3 coding sequence is TGCAGTGCCCGGGGGGGAATCTCCTCGAATAGCAATCAGCCCCAGCATTTT. It codes for CSARGGISSNSNQPQHF.

This rearrangement joins TRBV7-3 to TRBJ2-3, with D tentatively TRBD1 or TRBD2 (5 bases each). V lost 6 bases and J 6 bases, leaving 16 bases between the germline ends. This CDR3 is built from 14 residues. Germline values: CDR1 SGHTA, CDR2 FQGTGA. CDR3 loop: CASSLGPGEDTQYF. CDR3 coding DNA: TGTGCCAGCAGTTTGGGGCCCGGGGAGGATACGCAGTATTTT.

The chain links TRBV20-1 to TRBJ2-7, with 7 positions matching TRBD1. Germline loops: CDR1 DFQATT, CDR2 SNEGSKA (reference sequence). V lost 3 bases and J lost 6; bases outside the gene matches: 11. The CDR3 is made up of 14 amino acids. In DNA, the CDR3 is TGCAGTGCTAGGCCCGGAACAGGGGAGTTCGAGCAGTACTTC. Protein product: CSARPGTGEFEQYF.

The sample holds many counts of this clonotype. This rearrangement joins TRBV6-2 or TRBV6-3 to TRBJ2-7; 9 nucleotides agree with TRBD2. The CDR3 loop spans 14 amino acids. Germline-derived CDR1 and CDR2 are MNHEY and SVGEGT. The V segment lost 10 bases and the J segment 2 bases; nucleotides outside the gene matches: 9. Here the CDR3 reads CATRGLAGTYEQYF. The CDR3 region has the DNA TGTGCCACCCGGGGGCTAGCGGGAACCTACGAGCAGTACTTC.

This clonotype occurred a few times. This chain links TRBV25-1 with TRBJ1-6; weak D call: TRBD1 (5 bases). The CDR3 length is 13 residues. CDR1 and CDR2 (germline): MGHDK, SYGVNS. Trimming removed 1 base from V and 10 bases from J, with 8 bases in between. CDR3 protein: CASSESKGSPLHF. DNA for the CDR3: TGTGCCAGCAGTGAATCAAAGGGGTCACCCCTCCACTTT.

This clonotype occurred a few times. The chain has TRBV10-2 and TRBJ1-1; perhaps TRBD1 as D (5 bases). CDR3 length equals 12 residues. V lost 2 bases to trimming and J lost 6 bases, with 7 bases between them. The germline V gene encodes CDR1 WSHSY and CDR2 SAAADI. Written as DNA, the CDR3 is TGCGCCAGCAGTGAGGGGGACCCTGAAGCTTTCTTT. This codes for CASSEGDPEAFF.

The chain uses TRBV29-1 and TRBJ1-1, with D maybe TRBD1 (5 bases). This CDR3 is 12 amino acids long. The V gene lost 7 bases and the J gene lost 4 bases, with 13 bases spanning the gap. CDR1 and CDR2 (germline): SQVTM, ANQGSEA. The CDR3 nucleotides are TGCAGCGCCGTCGGGGGGGGCACTGAAGCTTTCTTT. It specifies CSAVGGGTEAFF.

Comment on this clonotype: The junction differs from germline at one of its ends, possibly a read error. This chain joins TRBV20-1 and TRBJ2-1, with TRBD2 identical over 8 bases. In germline, CDR1 is DFQATT, CDR2 SNEGSKA (reference sequence). The CDR3 loop spans 16 amino acids. The CDR3 coding sequence is TGCAATGCTTTTCATAGCGGGACGCCCTCCTACAATGAGCAGTTCTTC. Protein product: CNAFHSGTPSYNEQFF.

This clonotype has more than one count but fewer than ten. This chain links TRBV11-2 with TRBJ2-7; TRBD2 matches at 8 bases. The CDR3 is 15 residues long. From germline, CDR1 is SGHAT and CDR2 FQNNGV. Trimming took 3 bases from V and 2 from J; bases not matched to a gene: 6. CDR3 DNA sequence: TGTGCCAGCAGCTTGGGACTAGTGATGGCCTACGAGCAGTACTTC. It yields the protein CASSLGLVMAYEQYF.